This note documents a single T cell receptor (beta chain) sequence. The PCR ran on 60 Vbeta and 13 Jbeta primers. This table comes from immunoSEQ multiplex PCR, and its TCRdb copy is limited to in-frame clones, with some not included. The sample shows some 160,000 clones, around 85% of them seen only once. The CDR3 has 14 amino acids. Germline lookup yields CDR1 MNHNS and CDR2 SASEGT. V lost 4 bases to trimming and J lost 5 bases; unmatched junction nucleotides: 6. The sample comes from a study of cytomegalovirus exposure and HLA in healthy donors. The sequenced material came from PBMCs. The receptor was derived from a male donor in good health and CMV-seronegative. V usage is TRBV6-1 and J usage is TRBJ2-5, with 8 positions matching TRBD1. The CDR3 sequence is CASSAQGARETQYF. The CDR3 DNA reads TGTGCCAGCAGTGCCCAGGGGGCGAGGGAGACCCAGTACTTC.